This TCR beta chain appears in the sequencing data of a study of beta chain features in type 1 diabetes. Study overall: Across the samples, roughly 99 million sorted cells were examined in total. Study-level findings and limits: Insertions at VDJ junctions were less frequent in type 1 diabetes patients. These patients also deleted more nucleotides at the same junctions. The naive, central memory and Treg TCRB repertoires of patients appeared to be more similar to one another than those of healthy donors.

About this clone itself: Its antigen is as yet unknown.

With 1 base removed from V and 4 bases from J, the gap between germline ends came to 4 bases. There are 12 residues in the CDR3. CDR1 and CDR2 from the germline V gene are SGHAT and FQNNGV. The entirety of the isolated RNA underwent reverse transcription, so expressed TCRB transcripts were sequenced. Measured with immunoSEQ multiplex PCR; TCRdb has only the in-frame clones, and not every one. The sample shows approximately 140,000 clones, under 60% of them seen only once. The chain joins TRBV11-2 to TRBJ1-2; D not resolved. The clonotype comes from a man aged 18 to 29 in good health. The material sequenced was Tregs from blood. The CDR3, as DNA: TGTGCCAGCAGCTTAGGGGCCTATGGCTACACCTTC. This gives the protein CASSLGAYGYTF.